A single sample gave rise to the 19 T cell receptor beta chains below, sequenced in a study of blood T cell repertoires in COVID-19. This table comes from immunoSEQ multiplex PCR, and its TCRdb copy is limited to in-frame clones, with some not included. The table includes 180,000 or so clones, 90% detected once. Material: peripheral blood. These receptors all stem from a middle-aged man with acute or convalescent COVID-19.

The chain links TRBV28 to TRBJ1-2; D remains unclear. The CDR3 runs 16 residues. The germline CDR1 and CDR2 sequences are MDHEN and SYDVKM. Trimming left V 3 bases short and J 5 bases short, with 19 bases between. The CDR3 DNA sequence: TGTGCCAGCAGTTTCTCGGAGGGCAGTTATTTTTATGGCTACACCTTC. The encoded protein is CASSFSEGSYFYGYTF.

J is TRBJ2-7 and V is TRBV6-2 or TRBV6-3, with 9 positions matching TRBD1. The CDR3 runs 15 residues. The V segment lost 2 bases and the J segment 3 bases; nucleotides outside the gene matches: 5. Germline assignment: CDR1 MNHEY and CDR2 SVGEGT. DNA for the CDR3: TGTGCCAGCAGTTACGAGGGACAGGGTTTCTACGAGCAGTACTTC. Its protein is CASSYEGQGFYEQYF.

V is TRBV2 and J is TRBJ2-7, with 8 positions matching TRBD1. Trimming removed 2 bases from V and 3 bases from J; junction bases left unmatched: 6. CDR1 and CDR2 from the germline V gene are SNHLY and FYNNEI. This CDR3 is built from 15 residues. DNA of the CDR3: TGTGCCAGCAGTGAAAGACAGGGGTTTGGCTACGAGCAGTACGTC. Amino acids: CASSERQGFGYEQYV.

The CDR3 DNA reads TGTGCCTGGACACCCTGGGACAGAGGCTACGAGCAGTACTTC. Translation gives CAWTPWDRGYEQYF. This chain joins TRBV30 and TRBJ2-7, with 7 bases fitting TRBD1. Trimming at V came to 4 bases and at J to 3 bases, leaving 9 bases not matched to a gene. The CDR3 has 14 residues. The germline V gene encodes CDR1 GTSNPN and CDR2 SVGIG (reference sequence).

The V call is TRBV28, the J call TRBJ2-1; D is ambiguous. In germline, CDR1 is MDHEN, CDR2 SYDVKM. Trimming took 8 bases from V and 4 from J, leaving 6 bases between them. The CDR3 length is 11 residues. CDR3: CASSPYNEQFF. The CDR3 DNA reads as TGTGCCAGCTCCCCATACAATGAGCAGTTCTTC.

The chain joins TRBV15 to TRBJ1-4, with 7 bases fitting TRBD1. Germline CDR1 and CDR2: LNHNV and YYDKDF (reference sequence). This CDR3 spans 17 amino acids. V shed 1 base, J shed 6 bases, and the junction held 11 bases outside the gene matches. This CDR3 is CATSRADLQGTHEKLFF. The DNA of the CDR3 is TGTGCCACCAGCAGAGCCGATTTACAGGGGACTCATGAAAAACTGTTTTTT.

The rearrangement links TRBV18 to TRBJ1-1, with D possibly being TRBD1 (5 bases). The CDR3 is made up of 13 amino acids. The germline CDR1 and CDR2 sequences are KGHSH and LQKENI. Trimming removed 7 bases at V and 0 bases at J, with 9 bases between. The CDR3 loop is CASWGSLNTEAFF. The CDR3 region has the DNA TGTGCCAGCTGGGGCAGCTTGAACACTGAAGCTTTCTTT. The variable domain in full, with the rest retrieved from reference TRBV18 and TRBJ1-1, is NAGVMQNPRHLVRRRGQEARLRCSPMKGHSHVYWYRQLPEEGLKFMVYLQKENIIDESGMPKERFSAEFPKEGPSILRIQQVVRGDSAAYFCASWGSLNTEAFFGQGTRLTVV.

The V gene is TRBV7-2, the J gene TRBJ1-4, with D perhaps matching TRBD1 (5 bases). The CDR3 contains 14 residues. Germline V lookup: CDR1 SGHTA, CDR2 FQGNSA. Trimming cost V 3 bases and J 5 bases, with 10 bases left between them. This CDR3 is CASSLGGVNEKLFF. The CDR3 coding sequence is TGTGCCAGCAGCTTGGGAGGGGTAAATGAAAAACTGTTTTTT.

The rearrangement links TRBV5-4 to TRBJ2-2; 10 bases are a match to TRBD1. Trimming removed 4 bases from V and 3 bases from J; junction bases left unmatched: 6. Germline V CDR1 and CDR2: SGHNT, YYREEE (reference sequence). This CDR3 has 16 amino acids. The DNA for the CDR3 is TGTGCCAGCAGCGGAAGACAGGGGGCGGACACCGGGGAGCTGTTTTTT. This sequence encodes CASSGRQGADTGELFF.

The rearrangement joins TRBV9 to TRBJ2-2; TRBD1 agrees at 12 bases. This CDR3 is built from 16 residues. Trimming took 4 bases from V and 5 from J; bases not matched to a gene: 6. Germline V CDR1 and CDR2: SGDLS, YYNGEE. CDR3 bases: TGTGCCAGCAGCCCCGGGGACAGGGGGCTGACCGGGGAGCTGTTTTTT. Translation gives CASSPGDRGLTGELFF.

The CDR3 region is CASSPIPGSGRVETQYF. The DNA for the CDR3 is TGTGCCAGCAGCCCCATCCCCGGTAGCGGGAGGGTGGAGACCCAGTACTTC. The chain couples TRBV9 to TRBJ2-5; 11 bases fit TRBD2. J was trimmed by 5 bases and V by 4 bases; bases with no gene match: 13. The germline CDR1 and CDR2 sequences are SGDLS and YYNGEE. The CDR3 is made up of 17 amino acids.

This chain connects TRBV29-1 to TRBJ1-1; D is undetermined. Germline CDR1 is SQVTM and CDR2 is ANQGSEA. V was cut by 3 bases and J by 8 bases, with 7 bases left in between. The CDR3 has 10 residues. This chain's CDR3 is CSVENREAFF. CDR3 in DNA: TGCAGCGTTGAGAACAGAGAAGCTTTCTTT.

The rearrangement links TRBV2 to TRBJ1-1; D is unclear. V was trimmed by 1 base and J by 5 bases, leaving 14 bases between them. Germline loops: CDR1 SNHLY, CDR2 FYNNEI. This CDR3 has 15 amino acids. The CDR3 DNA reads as TGTGCCAGCAGTGAAGGTAGCCGAGGGAGGACTGAAGCTTTCTTT. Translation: CASSEGSRGRTEAFF.

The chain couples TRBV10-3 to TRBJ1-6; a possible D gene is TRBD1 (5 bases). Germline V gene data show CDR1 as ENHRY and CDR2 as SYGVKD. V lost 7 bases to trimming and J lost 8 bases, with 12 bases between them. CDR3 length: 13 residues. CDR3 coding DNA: TGTGCCATCAAGGACACCGATCATTCACCCCTCCACTTT. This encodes CAIKDTDHSPLHF.

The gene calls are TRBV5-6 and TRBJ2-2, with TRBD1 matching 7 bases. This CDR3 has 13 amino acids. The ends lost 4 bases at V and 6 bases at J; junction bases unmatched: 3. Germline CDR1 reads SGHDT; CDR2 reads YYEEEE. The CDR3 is CASSRQGAGELFF. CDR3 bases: TGTGCCAGCAGCCGTCAGGGGGCCGGGGAGCTGTTTTTT. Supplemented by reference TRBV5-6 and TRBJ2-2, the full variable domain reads DAGVTQSPTHLIKTRGQQVTLRCSPKSGHDTVSWYQQALGQGPQFIFQYYEEEERQRGNFPDRFSGHQFPNYSSELNVNALLLGDSALYLCASSRQGAGELFFGEGSRLTVL.

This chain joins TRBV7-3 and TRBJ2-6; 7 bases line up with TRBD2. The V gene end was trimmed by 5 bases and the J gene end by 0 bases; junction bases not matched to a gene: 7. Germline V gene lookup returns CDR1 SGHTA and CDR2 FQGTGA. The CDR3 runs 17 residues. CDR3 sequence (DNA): TGTGCCAGCAGCCCCCATGGGGGGGGCTCTGGGGCCAACGTCCTGACTTTC. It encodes CASSPHGGGSGANVLTF.

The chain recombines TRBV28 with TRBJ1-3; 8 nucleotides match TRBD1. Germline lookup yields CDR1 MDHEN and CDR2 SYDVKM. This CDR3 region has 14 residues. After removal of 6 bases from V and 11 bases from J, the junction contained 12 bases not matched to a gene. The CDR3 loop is CASRIRDRGQAIYF. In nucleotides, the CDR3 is TGTGCCAGCAGGATTCGAGACAGGGGACAGGCCATATATTTT.

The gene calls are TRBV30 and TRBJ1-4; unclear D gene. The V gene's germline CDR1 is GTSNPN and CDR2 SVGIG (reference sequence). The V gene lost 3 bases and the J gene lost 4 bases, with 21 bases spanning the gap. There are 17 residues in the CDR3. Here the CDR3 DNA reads TGTGCCTGGAGAGAGGGTAGTCGTGGTGAGATTAATGAAAAACTGTTTTTT. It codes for CAWREGSRGEINEKLFF.

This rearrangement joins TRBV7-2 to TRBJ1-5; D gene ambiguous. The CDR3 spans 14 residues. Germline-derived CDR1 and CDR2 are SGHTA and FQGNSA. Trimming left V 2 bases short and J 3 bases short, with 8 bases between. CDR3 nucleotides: TGTGCCAGCAGCTTATCCCGACTCAATCAGCCCCAGCATTTT. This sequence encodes CASSLSRLNQPQHF.